This T cell receptor beta chain originates from a study of a mutant IDH1 vaccine in newly diagnosed glioma. The overall study: Beginning 4-6 weeks after radiotherapy alone, or with temozolomide cycles, vaccination took place. Therapy received beforehand was radiotherapy, temozolomide, or both, with most patients given both. Study observations and caveats: Top peripheral T cell clonotype shifts appeared unrelated to pseudoprogression.

Time point meaning: week 5, during vaccination. What each vaccine dose contained was 300 ug of mutant IDH1 20-mer peptide, accompanied by topical imiquimod. The CDR3 is made up of 15 amino acids. Germline loops: CDR1 MGHRA, CDR2 YSYEKL. V was cut by 2 bases and J by 5 bases, with 15 bases left in between. The repertoire was sequenced with immunoSEQ multiplex PCR; TCRdb's copy has only in-frame clones and lacks some. The profile shows some 35,000 clones, 81% of them singletons. Concerning this clone itself: Its antigen is as yet unknown.

The chain links TRBV4-1 to TRBJ2-5; D ambiguous. This sequence originates from a man aged 50 or older with glioma. This material consisted of PBMCs, taken from a glioma patient whose treatment included an IDH1 peptide vaccine. The CDR3 is CASSQITFARETQYF. The CDR3 region has the DNA TGCGCCAGCAGCCAAATCACCTTCGCCCGGGAGACCCAGTACTTC.